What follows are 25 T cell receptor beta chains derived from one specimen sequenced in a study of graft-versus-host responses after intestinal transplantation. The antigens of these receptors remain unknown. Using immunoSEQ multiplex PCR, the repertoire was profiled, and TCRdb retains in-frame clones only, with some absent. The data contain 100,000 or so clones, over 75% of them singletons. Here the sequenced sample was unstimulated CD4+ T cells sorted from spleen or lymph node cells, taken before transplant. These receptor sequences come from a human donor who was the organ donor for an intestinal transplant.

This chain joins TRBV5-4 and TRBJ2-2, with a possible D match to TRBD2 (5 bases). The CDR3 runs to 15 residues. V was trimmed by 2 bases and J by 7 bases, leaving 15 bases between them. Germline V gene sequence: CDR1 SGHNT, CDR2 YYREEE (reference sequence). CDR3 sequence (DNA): TGTGCCAGCAGCTTTGCACGGGAACTCAGCGGGGAGCTGTTTTTT. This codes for CASSFARELSGELFF.

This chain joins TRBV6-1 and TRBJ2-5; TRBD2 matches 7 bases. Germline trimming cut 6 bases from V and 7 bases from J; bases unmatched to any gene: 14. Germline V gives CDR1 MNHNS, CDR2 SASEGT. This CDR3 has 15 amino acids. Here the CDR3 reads CASRPSGEGLGTQYF. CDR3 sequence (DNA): TGTGCCAGCAGACCCAGCGGGGAGGGCCTCGGGACCCAGTACTTC.

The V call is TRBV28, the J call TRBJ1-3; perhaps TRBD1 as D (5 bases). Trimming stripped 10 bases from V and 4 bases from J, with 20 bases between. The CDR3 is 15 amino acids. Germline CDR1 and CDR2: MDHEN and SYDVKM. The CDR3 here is CATDLGGRAGNTIYF. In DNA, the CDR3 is TGTGCCACCGATCTCGGGGGGAGGGCGGGAAACACCATATATTTT.

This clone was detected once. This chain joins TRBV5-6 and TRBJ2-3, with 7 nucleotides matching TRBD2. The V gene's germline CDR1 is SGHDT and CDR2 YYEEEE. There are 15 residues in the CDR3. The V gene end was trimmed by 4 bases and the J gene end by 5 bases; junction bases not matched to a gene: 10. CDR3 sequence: CASSPGAGSIDTQYF. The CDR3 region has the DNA TGTGCCAGCAGCCCGGGAGCGGGGTCGATAGATACGCAGTATTTT.

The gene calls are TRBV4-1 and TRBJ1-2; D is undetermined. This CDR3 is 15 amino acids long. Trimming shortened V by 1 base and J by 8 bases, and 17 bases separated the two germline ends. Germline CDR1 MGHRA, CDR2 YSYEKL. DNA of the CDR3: TGCGCCAGCAGCCAAGGTCCGACTCTACCTTCCGGCTACACCTTC. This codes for CASSQGPTLPSGYTF.

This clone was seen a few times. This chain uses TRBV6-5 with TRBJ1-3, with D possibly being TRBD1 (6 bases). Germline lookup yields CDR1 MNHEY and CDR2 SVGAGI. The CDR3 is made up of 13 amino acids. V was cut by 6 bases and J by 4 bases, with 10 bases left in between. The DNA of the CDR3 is TGTGCCAGCAGCTGGGGGGGCGGAAACACCATATATTTT. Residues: CASSWGGGNTIYF.

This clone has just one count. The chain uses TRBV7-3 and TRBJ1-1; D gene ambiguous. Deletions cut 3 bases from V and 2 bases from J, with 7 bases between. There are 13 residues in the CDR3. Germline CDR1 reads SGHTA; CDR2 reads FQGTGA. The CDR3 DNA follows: TGTGCCAGCAGCTTCCAGGTAAACACTGAAGCTTTCTTT. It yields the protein CASSFQVNTEAFF.

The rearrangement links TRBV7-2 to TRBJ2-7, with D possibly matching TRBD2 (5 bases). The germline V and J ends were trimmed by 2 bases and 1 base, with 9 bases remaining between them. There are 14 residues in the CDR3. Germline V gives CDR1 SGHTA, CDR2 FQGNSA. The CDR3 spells CASSLPGRSYEQYF. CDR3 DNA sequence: TGTGCCAGCAGCTTACCGGGAAGGTCCTACGAGCAGTACTTC.

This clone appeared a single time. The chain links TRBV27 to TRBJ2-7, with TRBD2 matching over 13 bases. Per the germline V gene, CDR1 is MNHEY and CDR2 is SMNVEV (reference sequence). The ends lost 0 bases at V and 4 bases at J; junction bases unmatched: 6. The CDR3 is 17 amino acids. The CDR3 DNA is TGTGCCAGCAGTTTATCGATCACTAGCGGGGGGGGATACGAGCAGTACTTC. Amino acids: CASSLSITSGGGYEQYF.

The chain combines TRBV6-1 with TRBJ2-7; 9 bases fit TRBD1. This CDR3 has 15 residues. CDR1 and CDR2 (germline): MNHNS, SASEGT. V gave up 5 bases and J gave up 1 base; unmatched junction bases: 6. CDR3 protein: CASSFQDRGSYEQYF. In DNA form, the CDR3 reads TGTGCCAGCAGTTTCCAGGACAGGGGTTCCTACGAGCAGTACTTC.

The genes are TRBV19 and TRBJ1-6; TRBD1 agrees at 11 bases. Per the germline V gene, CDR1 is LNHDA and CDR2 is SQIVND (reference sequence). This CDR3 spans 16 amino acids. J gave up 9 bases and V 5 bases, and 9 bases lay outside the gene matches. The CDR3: CASSPSMGQGGSPLHF. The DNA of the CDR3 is TGTGCCAGTAGTCCGAGTATGGGACAGGGGGGTTCACCCCTCCACTTT.

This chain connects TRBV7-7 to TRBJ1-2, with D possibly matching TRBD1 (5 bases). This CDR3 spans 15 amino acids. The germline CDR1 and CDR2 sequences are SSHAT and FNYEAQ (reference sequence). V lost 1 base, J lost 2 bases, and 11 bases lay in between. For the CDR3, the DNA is TGTGCCAGCAGCTTAGATCCAGGGCTGAACTATGGCTACACCTTC. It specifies CASSLDPGLNYGYTF.

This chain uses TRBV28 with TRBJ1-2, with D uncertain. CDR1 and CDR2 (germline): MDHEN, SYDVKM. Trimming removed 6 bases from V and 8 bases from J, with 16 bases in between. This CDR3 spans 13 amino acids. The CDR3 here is CASRYAGSRGYTF. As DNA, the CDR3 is TGTGCCAGCAGGTACGCAGGTTCGCGCGGCTACACCTTC.

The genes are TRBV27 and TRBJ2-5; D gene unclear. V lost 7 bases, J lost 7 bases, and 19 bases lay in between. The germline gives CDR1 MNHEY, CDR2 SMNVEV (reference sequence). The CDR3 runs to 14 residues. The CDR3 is CASISRPYLWTQYF. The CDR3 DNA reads TGTGCCAGCATTTCCAGGCCTTACCTCTGGACCCAGTACTTC.

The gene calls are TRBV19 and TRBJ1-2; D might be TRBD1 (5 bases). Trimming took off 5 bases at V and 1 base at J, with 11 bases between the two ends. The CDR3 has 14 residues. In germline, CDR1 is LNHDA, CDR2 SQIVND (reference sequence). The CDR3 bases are TGTGCCAGTAGTCTGGACGGGGGTAACTATGGCTACACCTTC. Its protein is CASSLDGGNYGYTF.

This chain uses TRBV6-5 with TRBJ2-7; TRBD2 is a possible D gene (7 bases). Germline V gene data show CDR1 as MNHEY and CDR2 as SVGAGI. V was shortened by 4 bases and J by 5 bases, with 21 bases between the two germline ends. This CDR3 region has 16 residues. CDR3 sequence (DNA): TGTGCCAGCAGTTGGACGGGGGGCCAACCGGGACACGAGCAGTACTTC. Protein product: CASSWTGGQPGHEQYF.

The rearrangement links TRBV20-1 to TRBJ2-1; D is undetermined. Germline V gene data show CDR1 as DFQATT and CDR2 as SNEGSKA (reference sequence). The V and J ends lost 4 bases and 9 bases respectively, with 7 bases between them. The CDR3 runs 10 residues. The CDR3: CSAKRSEQFF. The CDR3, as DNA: TGCAGTGCTAAAAGGAGTGAGCAGTTCTTC.

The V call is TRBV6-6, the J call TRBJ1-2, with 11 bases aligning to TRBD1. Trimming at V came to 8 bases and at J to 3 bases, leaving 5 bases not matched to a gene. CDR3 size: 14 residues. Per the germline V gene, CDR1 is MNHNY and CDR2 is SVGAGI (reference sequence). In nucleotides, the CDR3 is TGTGCCAGCTGTGGGACAGGGGGTTACTATGGCTACACCTTC. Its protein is CASCGTGGYYGYTF.

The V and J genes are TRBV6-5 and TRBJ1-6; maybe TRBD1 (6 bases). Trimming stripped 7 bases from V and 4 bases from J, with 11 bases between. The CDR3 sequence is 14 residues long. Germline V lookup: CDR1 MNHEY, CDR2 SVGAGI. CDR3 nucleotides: TGTGCCAGCAACCGAGGGGGATATAATTCACCCCTCCACTTT. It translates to CASNRGGYNSPLHF.

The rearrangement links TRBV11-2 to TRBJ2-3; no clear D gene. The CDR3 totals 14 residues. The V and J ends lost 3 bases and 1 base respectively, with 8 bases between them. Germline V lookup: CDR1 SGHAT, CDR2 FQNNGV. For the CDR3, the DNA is TGTGCCAGCAGCTTGTCGGCCCGCACAGATACGCAGTATTTT. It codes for CASSLSARTDTQYF.

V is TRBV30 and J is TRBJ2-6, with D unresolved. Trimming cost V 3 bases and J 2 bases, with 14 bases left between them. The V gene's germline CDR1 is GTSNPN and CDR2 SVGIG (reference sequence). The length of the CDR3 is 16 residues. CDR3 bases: TGTGCCTGGAGCGACGGGCATCCGACTGGGGCCAACGTCCTGACTTTC. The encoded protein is CAWSDGHPTGANVLTF.

DNA for the CDR3: TGTGCCAGCAGCCAATTTAGGGGGGACGGAGAGACCCAGTACTTC. Residues: CASSQFRGDGETQYF. The gene calls are TRBV14 and TRBJ2-5, with D possibly called TRBD1 or TRBD2 (6 bases each). CDR3 length equals 15 residues. Germline lookup yields CDR1 SGHDN and CDR2 FVKESK. V lost 2 bases and J lost 4, with 14 bases in between.

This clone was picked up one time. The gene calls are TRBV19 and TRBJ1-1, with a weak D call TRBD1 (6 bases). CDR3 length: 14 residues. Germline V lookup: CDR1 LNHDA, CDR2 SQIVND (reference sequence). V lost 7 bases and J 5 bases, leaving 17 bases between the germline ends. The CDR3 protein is CASTLQGFGTEAFF. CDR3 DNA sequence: TGTGCCAGTACCCTACAGGGATTCGGTACTGAAGCTTTCTTT.

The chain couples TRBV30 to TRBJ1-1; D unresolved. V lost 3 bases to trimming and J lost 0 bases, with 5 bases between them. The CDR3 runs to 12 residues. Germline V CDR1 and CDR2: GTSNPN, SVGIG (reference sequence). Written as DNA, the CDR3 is TGTGCCTGGAGCCCGGTGAACACTGAAGCTTTCTTT. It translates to CAWSPVNTEAFF.

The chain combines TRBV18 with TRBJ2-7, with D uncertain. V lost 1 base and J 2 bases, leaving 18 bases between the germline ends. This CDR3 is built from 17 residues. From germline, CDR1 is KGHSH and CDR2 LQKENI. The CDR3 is CASSPLGRVGTAYEQYF. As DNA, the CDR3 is TGTGCCAGCTCACCACTGGGCAGAGTGGGTACGGCCTACGAGCAGTACTTC.